Listed here are 7 T cell receptor beta chains from one sample, sequenced in a study of blood T cell repertoires in COVID-19. The data were produced by immunoSEQ multiplex PCR, yet TCRdb's version contains in-frame clones alone and is incomplete. The data hold 300,000 to 400,000 clones, with about 91% observed a single time. What was sequenced was peripheral blood. Receptor source: a man aged 25-45 years with COVID-19, enrolled during active disease.

For this clone: The sample holds other DNA sequences that translate to the same CDR3. The CDR3 reads CASSSSVTDTQYF. The DNA for the CDR3 is TGTGCCAGCAGCTCTTCAGTAACAGATACGCAGTATTTT. This chain connects TRBV7-3 to TRBJ2-3, with no clear D. Germline-derived CDR1 and CDR2 are SGHTA and FQGTGA. Trimming pared 4 bases from V and 3 bases from J, leaving 8 bases between. The CDR3 is 13 amino acids.

The table lists this clone with a count of one. V usage is TRBV7-2 and J usage is TRBJ2-7; 8 bases align to TRBD2. Germline loops: CDR1 SGHTA, CDR2 FQGNSA. Unmatched junction bases numbered 4, after V lost 0 bases and J lost 6 bases. The CDR3 sequence is 14 residues long. CDR3 coding DNA: TGTGCCAGCAGCTTAGCGGGGACTAGAGCCGAGCAGTACTTC. It is translated as CASSLAGTRAEQYF.

The chain is built from TRBV7-3 and TRBJ2-1; 10 nucleotides line up with TRBD1. The CDR3 consists of 15 residues. Germline V lookup: CDR1 SGHTA, CDR2 FQGTGA. V dropped 5 bases and J dropped 3; count of bases not matched to a gene: 4. DNA for the CDR3: TGTGCCAGCAGCCACGACAGGGGGCACTACAATGAGCAGTTCTTC. Translated: CASSHDRGHYNEQFF.

The rearrangement uses TRBV5-1 and TRBJ1-3, with TRBD1 identical over 7 bases. Unmatched junction bases numbered 1, after V lost 2 bases and J lost 2 bases. This CDR3 region has 14 residues. Per the germline V gene, CDR1 is SGHRS and CDR2 is YFSETQ. The CDR3 DNA follows: TGCGCCAGCAGCTTTACAGGGGCTGGAAACACCATATATTTT. This translates into CASSFTGAGNTIYF. The full variable domain, rest sourced from reference TRBV5-1 and TRBJ1-3, is KAGVTQTPRYLIKTRGQQVTLSCSPISGHRSVSWYQQTPGQGLQFLFEYFSETQRNKGNFPGRFSGRQFSNSRSEMNVSTLELGDSALYLCASSFTGAGNTIYFGEGSWLTVV.

This clone was observed a single time. This chain uses TRBV27 with TRBJ1-6, with 8 positions matching TRBD1. Germline V gives CDR1 MNHEY, CDR2 SMNVEV (reference sequence). The CDR3 runs to 15 residues. V lost 2 bases and J lost 6; bases outside the gene matches: 3. CDR3 sequence reads: CASSLEGQGNSPLHF. CDR3 DNA: TGTGCCAGCAGTTTAGAAGGACAGGGTAATTCACCCCTCCACTTT.

V usage is TRBV5-1 and J usage is TRBJ1-2; D may be TRBD1 (6 bases). Trimming cost V 0 bases and J 4 bases, with 22 bases left between them. Germline loops: CDR1 SGHRS, CDR2 YFSETQ. The CDR3 has 18 residues. The CDR3 coding sequence is TGCGCCAGCAGCTTGGCCGCCACCGGAGACACAGGGACCTATGGCTACACCTTC. Protein: CASSLAATGDTGTYGYTF.

The chain is built from TRBV7-3 and TRBJ2-1, with D tentatively TRBD2 (5 bases). The germline gives CDR1 SGHTA, CDR2 FQGTGA. The CDR3 contains 15 residues. V was clipped by 2 bases and J by 1 base, with 9 bases between them. The CDR3 loop reads CASSLARDSYNEQFF. Written as DNA, the CDR3 is TGTGCCAGCAGCTTAGCGAGGGATTCCTACAATGAGCAGTTCTTC.